The rows below give T cell receptor beta chains drawn from one sample of a study of technical replicates of blood from a few donors. Clones were read by immunoSEQ multiplex PCR, and TCRdb kept only the in-frame ones, dropping some. Here the sample spans 75,000 to 100,000 clones, just under 95% being singletons. The material sequenced was T cells isolated from PBMCs. These receptors were collected from a human donor in good health. Both conserved end residues are trimmed from each CDR3.

TRBJ2-7	TRBV28	ASSTTGTGYYEQY
TRBJ2-5	TRBV18	ASSPWSGEETQY
TRBJ2-2	TRBV5-6	ASSLDWNTGELF
TRBJ2-3	TRBV6-5	ASSYSNRGMKQY
TRBJ1-4	TRBV23-1	ASSPPARGWELF
TRBJ2-2	TRBV9	ASSVVLAHGELF
TRBJ2-7	TRBV29-1	SVSYEGGQY
TRBJ2-2	TRBV9	ASSPPVLYTGELF
TRBJ1-4	TRBV5-1	ASSSDRGEEKLF
TRBJ2-7	TRBV28	ASSPTAYEQY
TRBJ2-1	TRBV14	ASSTNRGNEQF
TRBJ2-3	TRBV7-2	ASSRRTGTDTQY
TRBJ2-1	TRBV27	ASSGYSGSNLYNEQF
TRBJ1-1	TRBV19	ASSIDRVTEAF
TRBJ2-7	TRBV6-4	ASSDSSGWQGEYEQY
TRBJ1-2	TRBV6-4	ASKLEQGNYGYT
TRBJ2-3	TRBV2	ASRRLAALGDTQY
NA	TRBV5-6	ASSFITSYEQY
TRBJ2-6	TRBV28	ASSPPRDRIGLGANVLT
TRBJ2-1	TRBV4-1	ASSLLAGVYNEQF
TRBJ1-3	TRBV5-8	ASSIGQSSGNTIY
TRBJ2-3	TRBV7-3	ASGPSGTNSGDTQY
TRBJ2-7	TRBV28	ASSSDRGRGWSREQY
TRBJ1-2	TRBV27	ASSLRTDSYYGYT
TRBJ2-5	TRBV4-2	ASSQGIGEDTQY
TRBJ2-5	TRBV5-6	ASSLLAVGKETQY
TRBJ1-3	TRBV30	AWSVQGAIGNTIY
TRBJ1-1	TRBV7-3	ASSLTTTGNTEAF
TRBJ2-3	TRBV9	ASSVGLITTDTQY
TRBJ2-7	TRBV6-1	ASSELGTGGALSHGQY
TRBJ2-5	TRBV7-9	ASSLPGVVETQY
TRBJ2-3	TRBV9	ASSAVGWPVSTDTQY
TRBJ2-7	TRBV11-2	ASSLFGQGTYEQY
TRBJ2-7	TRBV27	ASSLGEFYEQY
TRBJ2-1	TRBV7-9	ASSWTSSEQF
TRBJ2-7	TRBV7-9	ASSYGRTSVYEQY
TRBJ2-7	TRBV7-9	ASAPPSGSPYEQY
TRBJ2-1	TRBV10-2	ASSSGRGNEQF
TRBJ2-7	TRBV5-6	ASSFSVPGEQY
TRBJ1-1	TRBV11-2	ASSLYRGRNTEAF
TRBJ1-1	TRBV5-1	ASRRTTYTEAF
TRBJ2-3	TRBV19	ASSIGTGVSTDTQY
TRBJ1-2	TRBV6-6	ASSYPSKYGYT
TRBJ2-7	TRBV28	ASSIAYEQY
TRBJ1-6	TRBV6-1	ASSSQLTSSPLH